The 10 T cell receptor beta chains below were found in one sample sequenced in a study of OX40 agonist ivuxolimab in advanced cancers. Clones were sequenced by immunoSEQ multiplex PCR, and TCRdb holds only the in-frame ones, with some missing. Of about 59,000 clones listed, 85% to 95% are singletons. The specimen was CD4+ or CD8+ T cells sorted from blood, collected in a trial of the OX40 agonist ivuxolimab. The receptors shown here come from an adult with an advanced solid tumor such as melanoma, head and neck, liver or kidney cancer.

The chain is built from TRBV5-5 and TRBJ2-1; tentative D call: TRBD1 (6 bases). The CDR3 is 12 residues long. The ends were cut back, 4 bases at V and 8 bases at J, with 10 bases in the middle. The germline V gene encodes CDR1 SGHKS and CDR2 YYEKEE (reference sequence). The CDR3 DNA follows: TGTGCCAGCAGCCGGACAGTGGATGAGCAGTTCTTC. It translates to CASSRTVDEQFF.

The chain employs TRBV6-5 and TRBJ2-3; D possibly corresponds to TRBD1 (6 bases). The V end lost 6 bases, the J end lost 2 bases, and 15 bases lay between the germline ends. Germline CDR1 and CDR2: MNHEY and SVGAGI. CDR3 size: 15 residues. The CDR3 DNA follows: TGTGCCAGCAGCCGCGGACAGTACAACACAGATACGCAGTATTTT. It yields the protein CASSRGQYNTDTQYF.

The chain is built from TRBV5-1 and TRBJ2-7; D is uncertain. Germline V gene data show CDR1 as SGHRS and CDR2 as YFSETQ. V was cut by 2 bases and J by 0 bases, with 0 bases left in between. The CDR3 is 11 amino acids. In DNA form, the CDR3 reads TGCGCCAGCAGCTTCTCCTACGAGCAGTACTTC. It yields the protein CASSFSYEQYF.

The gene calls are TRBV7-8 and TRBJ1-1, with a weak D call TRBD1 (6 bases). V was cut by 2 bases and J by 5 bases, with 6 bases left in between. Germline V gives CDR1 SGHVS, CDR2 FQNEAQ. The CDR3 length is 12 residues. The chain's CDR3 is CASSLRGTEAFF. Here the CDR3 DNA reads TGTGCCAGCAGCTTAAGGGGGACTGAAGCTTTCTTT.

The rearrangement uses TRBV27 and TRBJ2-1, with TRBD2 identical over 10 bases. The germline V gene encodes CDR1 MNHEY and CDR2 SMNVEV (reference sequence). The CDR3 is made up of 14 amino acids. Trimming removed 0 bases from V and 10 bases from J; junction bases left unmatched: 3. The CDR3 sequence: CASSLSAAGGEQFF. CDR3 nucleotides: TGTGCCAGCAGTTTATCTGCAGCGGGGGGGGAGCAGTTCTTC.

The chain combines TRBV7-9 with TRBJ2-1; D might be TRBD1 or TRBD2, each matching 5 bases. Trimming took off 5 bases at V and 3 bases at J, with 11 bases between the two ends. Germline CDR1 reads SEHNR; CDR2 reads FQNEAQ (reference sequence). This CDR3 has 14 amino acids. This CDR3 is CASSQRGFYNEQFF. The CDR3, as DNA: TGTGCCAGCAGCCAGAGGGGCTTCTACAATGAGCAGTTCTTC.

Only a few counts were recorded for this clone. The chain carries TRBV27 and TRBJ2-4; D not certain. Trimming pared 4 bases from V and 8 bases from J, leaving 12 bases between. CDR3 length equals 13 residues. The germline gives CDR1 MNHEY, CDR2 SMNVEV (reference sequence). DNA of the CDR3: TGTGCCAGCAGTTCCGTTGGAGCTTACATTCAGTACTTC. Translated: CASSSVGAYIQYF.

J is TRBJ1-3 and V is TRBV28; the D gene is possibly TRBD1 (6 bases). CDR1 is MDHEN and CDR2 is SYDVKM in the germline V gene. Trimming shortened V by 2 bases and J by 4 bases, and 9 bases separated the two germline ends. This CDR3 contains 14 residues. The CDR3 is CASSLMGAGNTIYF. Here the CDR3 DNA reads TGTGCCAGCAGTTTAATGGGGGCCGGAAACACCATATATTTT.

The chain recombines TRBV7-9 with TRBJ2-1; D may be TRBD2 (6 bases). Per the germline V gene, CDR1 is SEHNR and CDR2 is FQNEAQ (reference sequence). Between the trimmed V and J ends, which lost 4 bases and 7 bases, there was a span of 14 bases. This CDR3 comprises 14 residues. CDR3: CASSWGLRVNEQFF. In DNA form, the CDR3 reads TGTGCCAGCAGCTGGGGACTTCGGGTGAATGAGCAGTTCTTC.

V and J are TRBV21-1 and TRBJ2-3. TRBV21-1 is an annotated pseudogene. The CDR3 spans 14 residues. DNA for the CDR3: TGTGCCAGCAGCACTGGGGGAGTTTCAGATACGCAGTATTTT. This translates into CASSTGGVSDTQYF.